This is a list of T cell receptor beta chains from one sample in a study of CD8+ T cells in alopecia areata. Clones were sequenced by immunoSEQ multiplex PCR, and TCRdb holds only the in-frame ones, with some missing. The sample carries approximately 210,000 clones, approximately 40% recorded once. This sample comprised CD4+ T cells sorted from blood, obtained at approximately week 36, from a patient treated with tofacitinib. Every receptor here comes from a human donor with alopecia areata. The CDR3 runs from the conserved cysteine through the conserved F or W. The D gene is left open where the match is weak. Clone sizes are given selectively: once, few, many, or a class where the clone is expanded.

J gene: TRBJ2-5
V gene: TRBV5-6
clone size: NA
D gene: NA
CDR3 protein: CASSPIWAGTEKETQYF
CDR3 DNA: TGTGCCAGCAGCCCCATCTGGGCCGGGACGGAAAAAGAGACCCAGTACTTC

J gene: TRBJ1-5
V gene: TRBV7-6
clone size: NA
D gene: NA
CDR3 protein: CASSDGQSNQPQHF
CDR3 DNA: TGTGCCAGCAGCGACGGACAAAGCAATCAGCCCCAGCATTTT

J gene: TRBJ1-2
V gene: TRBV7-2
clone size: NA
D gene: NA
CDR3 protein: CASSMGLPDYGYTF
CDR3 DNA: TGTGCCAGCAGCATGGGACTGCCTGACTATGGCTACACCTTC

J gene: TRBJ2-7
V gene: TRBV29-1
clone size: few
D gene: NA
CDR3 protein: CSAAISRAYEQYF
CDR3 DNA: TGCAGCGCAGCTATTAGCAGGGCTTACGAGCAGTACTTC

J gene: TRBJ1-1
V gene: TRBV4-3
clone size: few
D gene: NA
CDR3 protein: CASSRKIDSNTEAFF
CDR3 DNA: TGCGCCAGCAGCCGGAAAATTGACAGTAACACTGAAGCTTTCTTT

J gene: TRBJ1-1
V gene: TRBV7-2
clone size: few
D gene: NA
CDR3 protein: CASSLSWALDTEAFF
CDR3 DNA: TGTGCCAGCAGCTTATCCTGGGCGCTCGACACTGAAGCTTTCTTT

J gene: TRBJ2-1
V gene: TRBV29-1
clone size: NA
D gene: NA
CDR3 protein: CSVGGFGLGQFF
CDR3 DNA: TGCAGCGTTGGGGGTTTTGGGTTGGGGCAGTTCTTC

J gene: TRBJ2-6
V gene: TRBV4-1
clone size: NA
D gene: TRBD1
CDR3 protein: CASSRPTPGQGGSGANVLTF
CDR3 DNA: TGCGCCAGCAGCCGACCTACACCGGGACAGGGAGGCTCTGGGGCCAACGTCCTGACTTTC

J gene: TRBJ2-2
V gene: TRBV29-1
clone size: NA
D gene: TRBD1
CDR3 protein: CSALTGANTGELFF
CDR3 DNA: TGCAGCGCATTGACAGGGGCGAACACCGGGGAGCTGTTTTTT

J gene: TRBJ1-2
V gene: TRBV15
clone size: NA
D gene: NA
CDR3 protein: CATSRDRLGYTF
CDR3 DNA: TGTGCCACCAGCAGAGATCGTCTCGGCTACACCTTC

J gene: TRBJ2-7
V gene: TRBV11-2
clone size: few
D gene: NA
CDR3 protein: CASSLVSPEGEQYF
CDR3 DNA: TGTGCCAGCAGCTTAGTTAGCCCAGAAGGCGAGCAGTACTTC

J gene: TRBJ2-1
V gene: TRBV5-1
clone size: NA
D gene: TRBD2
CDR3 protein: CASSLVAGGPNEQFF
CDR3 DNA: TGCGCCAGCAGCTTGGTAGCGGGAGGGCCCAATGAGCAGTTCTTC

J gene: TRBJ1-4
V gene: TRBV7-9
clone size: few
D gene: NA
CDR3 protein: CASSSILATNEKLFF
CDR3 DNA: TGTGCCAGCAGCTCCATATTGGCAACTAATGAAAAACTGTTTTTT

J gene: TRBJ2-2
V gene: TRBV13
clone size: few
D gene: NA
CDR3 protein: CASSRDSNTGELFF
CDR3 DNA: TGTGCCAGCAGCCGGGACTCGAACACCGGGGAGCTGTTTTTT

J gene: TRBJ2-1
V gene: TRBV7-2
clone size: few
D gene: NA
CDR3 protein: CASSLVSRDEQFF
CDR3 DNA: TGTGCCAGCAGCTTAGTGAGTAGGGATGAGCAGTTCTTC

J gene: TRBJ2-5
V gene: TRBV4-2
clone size: few
D gene: TRBD2
CDR3 protein: CASRETSGEGGTQYF
CDR3 DNA: TGTGCCAGCAGGGAGACTAGCGGAGAGGGAGGGACCCAGTACTTC

J gene: TRBJ1-1
V gene: TRBV29-1
clone size: NA
D gene: NA
CDR3 protein: CSVGVGGLTEAFF
CDR3 DNA: TGCAGCGTCGGTGTCGGGGGGCTCACTGAAGCTTTCTTT

J gene: TRBJ1-1
V gene: TRBV5-4
clone size: few
D gene: NA
CDR3 protein: CASSLGGGTEAFF
CDR3 DNA: TGTGCCAGCAGCTTGGGGGGTGGAACTGAAGCTTTCTTT

J gene: TRBJ2-1
V gene: TRBV5-1
clone size: NA
D gene: TRBD2
CDR3 protein: CASSSPSSGRYNEQFF
CDR3 DNA: TGCGCCAGCAGCTCCCCTTCCAGCGGGAGGTACAATGAGCAGTTCTTC

J gene: TRBJ2-1
V gene: TRBV4-1
clone size: few
D gene: TRBD2
CDR3 protein: CASSQDAGAPNEQFF
CDR3 DNA: TGCGCCAGCAGCCAAGACGCGGGAGCCCCCAATGAGCAGTTCTTC

J gene: TRBJ1-2
V gene: TRBV7-2
clone size: few
D gene: NA
CDR3 protein: CASSLALGVAYGYTF
CDR3 DNA: TGTGCCAGCAGCTTAGCGCTCGGGGTTGCCTATGGCTACACCTTC

J gene: TRBJ2-5
V gene: TRBV2
clone size: NA
D gene: NA
CDR3 protein: CASNPRGRGETQYF
CDR3 DNA: TGTGCCAGCAATCCCCGGGGGAGAGGAGAGACCCAGTACTTC

J gene: TRBJ2-1
V gene: TRBV2
clone size: few
D gene: TRBD2
CDR3 protein: CASSDTSGTPYNEQFF
CDR3 DNA: TGTGCCAGCAGTGATACTAGCGGGACCCCCTACAATGAGCAGTTCTTC

J gene: TRBJ1-2
V gene: TRBV28
clone size: NA
D gene: NA
CDR3 protein: CASRSDVYGYTF
CDR3 DNA: TGTGCCAGCAGGTCGGACGTCTATGGCTACACCTTC

J gene: TRBJ1-2
V gene: TRBV7-9
clone size: NA
D gene: NA
CDR3 protein: CASSLVPGGRGYTF
CDR3 DNA: TGTGCCAGCAGCTTAGTTCCGGGGGGCCGCGGCTACACCTTC

J gene: TRBJ1-5
V gene: TRBV5-4
clone size: NA
D gene: TRBD1
CDR3 protein: CATGQGAEQPQHF
CDR3 DNA: TGTGCCACGGGACAGGGGGCTGAGCAGCCCCAGCATTTT

J gene: TRBJ1-1
V gene: TRBV19
clone size: few
D gene: NA
CDR3 protein: CASSRQTTLNTEAFF
CDR3 DNA: TGTGCCAGTAGTCGTCAGACAACATTGAACACTGAAGCTTTCTTT

J gene: TRBJ2-1
V gene: TRBV19
clone size: NA
D gene: NA
CDR3 protein: CASSLEGLEYNEQFF
CDR3 DNA: TGTGCCAGTAGTCTCGAGGGGCTAGAATACAATGAGCAGTTCTTC

J gene: TRBJ1-1
V gene: TRBV7-9
clone size: many
D gene: TRBD1
CDR3 protein: CASSRTTGGGTEAFF
CDR3 DNA: TGTGCCAGCAGCCGGACGACAGGGGGTGGCACTGAAGCTTTCTTT

J gene: TRBJ1-5
V gene: TRBV2
clone size: few
D gene: NA
CDR3 protein: CAGRTSSNQPQHF
CDR3 DNA: TGTGCCGGAAGGACATCGAGCAATCAGCCCCAGCATTTT

J gene: TRBJ2-3
V gene: TRBV4-2
clone size: NA
D gene: NA
CDR3 protein: CASSQVLVSPTDTQYF
CDR3 DNA: TGTGCCAGCAGCCAAGTCCTAGTAAGCCCCACAGATACGCAGTATTTT

J gene: TRBJ2-5
V gene: TRBV25-1
clone size: NA
D gene: NA
CDR3 protein: CASSEWVGAVVETQYF
CDR3 DNA: TGTGCCAGCAGTGAATGGGTTGGGGCAGTGGTAGAGACCCAGTACTTC

J gene: TRBJ2-3
V gene: TRBV11-2
clone size: NA
D gene: NA
CDR3 protein: CASSTTFGYTDTQYF
CDR3 DNA: TGTGCCAGCAGCACGACCTTCGGTTACACAGATACGCAGTATTTT

J gene: TRBJ2-7
V gene: TRBV15
clone size: NA
D gene: NA
CDR3 protein: CATSRDHSYEQYF
CDR3 DNA: TGTGCCACCAGCAGAGATCACTCCTACGAGCAGTACTTC

J gene: TRBJ2-5
V gene: TRBV5-1
clone size: NA
D gene: TRBD1
CDR3 protein: CASSNPTGPETQYF
CDR3 DNA: TGCGCCAGCAGCAACCCGACAGGGCCAGAGACCCAGTACTTC

J gene: TRBJ1-3
V gene: TRBV30
clone size: NA
D gene: TRBD1
CDR3 protein: CAWGTGGARNTIYF
CDR3 DNA: TGTGCCTGGGGCACAGGGGGCGCGAGAAACACCATATATTTT

J gene: TRBJ2-1
V gene: TRBV29-1
clone size: few
D gene: NA
CDR3 protein: CSLATGTSKQFF
CDR3 DNA: TGCAGCTTGGCCACCGGCACGTCAAAGCAGTTCTTC

J gene: TRBJ2-5
V gene: TRBV9
clone size: NA
D gene: TRBD2
CDR3 protein: CASSVSTSGIRVETQYF
CDR3 DNA: TGTGCCAGCAGCGTTTCAACTAGCGGGATTAGGGTAGAGACCCAGTACTTC

J gene: TRBJ1-4
V gene: TRBV14
clone size: NA
D gene: NA
CDR3 protein: CASSHGMTGSGANEKLFF
CDR3 DNA: TGTGCCAGCAGCCACGGAATGACAGGATCGGGGGCTAATGAAAAACTGTTTTTT

J gene: TRBJ1-2
V gene: TRBV30
clone size: NA
D gene: NA
CDR3 protein: CAWTRLDASYGYTF
CDR3 DNA: TGTGCCTGGACCAGGTTGGATGCGAGCTATGGCTACACCTTC

J gene: TRBJ2-7
V gene: TRBV29-1
clone size: NA
D gene: TRBD2
CDR3 protein: CSVQRTSGTRYEQYF
CDR3 DNA: TGCAGCGTACAAAGGACTAGCGGGACGCGATACGAGCAGTACTTC

J gene: TRBJ1-5
V gene: TRBV9
clone size: NA
D gene: TRBD1
CDR3 protein: CASSRGQGAFQPQHF
CDR3 DNA: TGTGCCAGCAGCAGGGGACAGGGGGCATTTCAGCCCCAGCATTTT